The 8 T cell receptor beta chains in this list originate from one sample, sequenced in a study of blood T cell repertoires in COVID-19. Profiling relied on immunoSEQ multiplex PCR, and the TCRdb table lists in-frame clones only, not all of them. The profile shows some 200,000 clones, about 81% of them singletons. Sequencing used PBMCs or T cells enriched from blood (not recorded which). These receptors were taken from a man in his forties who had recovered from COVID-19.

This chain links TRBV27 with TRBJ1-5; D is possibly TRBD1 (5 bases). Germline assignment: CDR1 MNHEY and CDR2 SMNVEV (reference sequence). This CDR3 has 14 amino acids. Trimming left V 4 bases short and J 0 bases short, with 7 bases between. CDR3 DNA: TGTGCCAGCAGTTCAGGGTATAGCAATCAGCCCCAGCATTTT. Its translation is CASSSGYSNQPQHF.

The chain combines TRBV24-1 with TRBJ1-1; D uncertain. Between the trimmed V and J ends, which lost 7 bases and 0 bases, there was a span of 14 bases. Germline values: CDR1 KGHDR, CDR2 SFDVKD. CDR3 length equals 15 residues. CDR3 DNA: TGTGCCACCAGCAAAAACGGCGGCATGAACACTGAAGCTTTCTTT. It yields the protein CATSKNGGMNTEAFF.

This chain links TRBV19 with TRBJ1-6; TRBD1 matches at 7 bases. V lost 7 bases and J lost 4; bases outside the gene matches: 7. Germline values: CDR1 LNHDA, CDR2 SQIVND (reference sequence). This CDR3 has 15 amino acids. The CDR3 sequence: CASNSPGQYNSPLHF. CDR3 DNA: TGTGCCAGTAATTCCCCGGGACAGTATAATTCACCCCTCCACTTT. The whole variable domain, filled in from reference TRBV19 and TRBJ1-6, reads DGGITQSPKYLFRKEGQNVTLSCEQNLNHDAMYWYRQDPGQGLRLIYYSQIVNDFQKGDIAEGYSVSREKKESFPLTVTSAQKNPTAFYLCASNSPGQYNSPLHFGNGTRLTVT.

In DNA, the CDR3 is TGTGCCAGCAGCCGACGGTTACTAGCGGGGGTTCCAGATACGCAGTATTTT. Amino acids: CASSRRLLAGVPDTQYF. This sequence joins TRBV11-2 and TRBJ2-3, with TRBD2 matching over 11 bases. The germline V gene has CDR1 SGHAT and CDR2 FQNNGV. The CDR3 loop spans 17 amino acids. J was trimmed by 4 bases and V by 5 bases; bases with no gene match: 11.

This CDR3 reads CASSRLPPGGNEQFF. Written as DNA, the CDR3 is TGTGCCAGTAGTAGACTACCCCCCGGGGGCAATGAGCAGTTCTTC. The rearrangement joins TRBV19 to TRBJ2-1, with a possible D match to TRBD2 (6 bases). The CDR3 is 15 residues long. CDR1 LNHDA and CDR2 SQIVND come from the germline V gene (reference sequence). The ends were cut back, 4 bases at V and 6 bases at J, with 16 bases in the middle.

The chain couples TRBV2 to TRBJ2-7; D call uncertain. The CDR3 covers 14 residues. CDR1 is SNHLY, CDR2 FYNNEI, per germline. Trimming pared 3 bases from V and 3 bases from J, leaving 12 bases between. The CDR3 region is CASSERGDLYEQYF. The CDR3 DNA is TGTGCCAGCAGTGAGCGAGGAGATCTCTACGAGCAGTACTTC. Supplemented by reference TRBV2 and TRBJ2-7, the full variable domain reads EPEVTQTPSHQVTQMGQEVILRCVPISNHLYFYWYRQILGQKVEFLVSFYNNEISEKSEIFDDQFSVERPDGSNFTLKIRSTKLEDSAMYFCASSERGDLYEQYFGPGTRLTVT.

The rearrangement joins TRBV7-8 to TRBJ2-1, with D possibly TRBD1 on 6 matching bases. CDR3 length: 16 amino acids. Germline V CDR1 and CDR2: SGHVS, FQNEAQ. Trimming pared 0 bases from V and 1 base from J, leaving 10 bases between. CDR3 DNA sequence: TGTGCCAGCAGCTTAGCTTACAGGGTGTCCTACAATGAGCAGTTCTTC. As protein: CASSLAYRVSYNEQFF.

The CDR3: CASSPLPGTIGNTIYF. The CDR3 DNA reads TGCGCCAGCAGCCCCCTCCCCGGGACAATTGGAAACACCATATATTTT. This chain uses TRBV5-1 with TRBJ1-3, with D perhaps TRBD1 (6 bases). The germline V gene has CDR1 SGHRS and CDR2 YFSETQ. V gave up 4 bases and J gave up 3 bases, with 17 bases separating them. This CDR3 is built from 16 residues.